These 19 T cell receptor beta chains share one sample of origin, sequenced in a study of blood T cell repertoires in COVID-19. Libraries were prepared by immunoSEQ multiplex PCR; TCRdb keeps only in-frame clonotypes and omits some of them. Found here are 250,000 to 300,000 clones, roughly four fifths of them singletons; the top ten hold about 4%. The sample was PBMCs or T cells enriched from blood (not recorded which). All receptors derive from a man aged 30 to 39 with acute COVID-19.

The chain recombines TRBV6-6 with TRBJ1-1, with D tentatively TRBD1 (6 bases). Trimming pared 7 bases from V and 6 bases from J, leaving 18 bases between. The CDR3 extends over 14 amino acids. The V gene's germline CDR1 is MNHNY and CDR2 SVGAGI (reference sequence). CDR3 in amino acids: CASKEDRPQPEAFF. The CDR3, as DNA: TGTGCCAGCAAAGAGGACAGACCTCAGCCTGAAGCTTTCTTT.

In DNA form, the CDR3 reads TGTGCAAGTCGCTTAGGTCCTCGTAGGCTCCTCGCGATTAGCGGGAACTCCTACAATGAGCAGTTCTTC. Its protein is CASRLGPRRLLAISGNSYNEQFF. This chain uses TRBV12-2 with TRBJ2-1; the listed D gene, TRBD2, was not tested against the DNA. TRBV12-2 constitutes a pseudogene. The CDR3 extends over 23 amino acids.

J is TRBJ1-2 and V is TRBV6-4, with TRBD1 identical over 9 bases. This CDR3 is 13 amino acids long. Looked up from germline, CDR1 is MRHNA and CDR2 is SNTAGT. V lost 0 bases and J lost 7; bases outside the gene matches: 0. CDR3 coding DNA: TGTGCCAGCAGTGACTCGGACAGGGGTGGCTACACCTTC. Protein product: CASSDSDRGGYTF.

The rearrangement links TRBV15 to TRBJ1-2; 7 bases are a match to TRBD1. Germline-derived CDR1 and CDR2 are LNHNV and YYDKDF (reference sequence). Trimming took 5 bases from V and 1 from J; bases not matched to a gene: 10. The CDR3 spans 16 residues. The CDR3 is CATSELTGAGNYGYTF. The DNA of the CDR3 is TGTGCCACCAGCGAACTTACAGGGGCTGGTAACTATGGCTACACCTTC.

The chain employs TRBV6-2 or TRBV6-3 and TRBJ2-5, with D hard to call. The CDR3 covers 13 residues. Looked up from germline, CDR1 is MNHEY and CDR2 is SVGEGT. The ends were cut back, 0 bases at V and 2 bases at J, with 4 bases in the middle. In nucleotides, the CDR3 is TGTGCCAGCAGTTACTCAGAGCAAGAGACCCAGTACTTC. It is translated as CASSYSEQETQYF.

The CDR3 loop reads CASSQVDSVGAFF. CDR3 nucleotides: TGTGCCAGCAGCCAAGTCGACAGTGTTGGAGCTTTCTTT. V gene TRBV3-1 (or the pseudogene TRBV3-2) combines with J gene TRBJ1-1, with a weak D call TRBD1 (5 bases). Germline CDR1 reads LGHDT; CDR2 reads YNNKEL (reference sequence). This CDR3 is built from 13 residues. Between the trimmed V and J ends, which lost 1 base and 10 bases, there was a span of 13 bases.

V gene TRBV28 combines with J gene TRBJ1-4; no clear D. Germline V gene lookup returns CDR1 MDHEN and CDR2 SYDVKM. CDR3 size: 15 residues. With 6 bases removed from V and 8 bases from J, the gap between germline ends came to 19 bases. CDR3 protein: CASSPAGPDGEKLFF. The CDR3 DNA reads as TGTGCCAGCAGCCCAGCGGGTCCCGACGGGGAAAAACTGTTTTTT.

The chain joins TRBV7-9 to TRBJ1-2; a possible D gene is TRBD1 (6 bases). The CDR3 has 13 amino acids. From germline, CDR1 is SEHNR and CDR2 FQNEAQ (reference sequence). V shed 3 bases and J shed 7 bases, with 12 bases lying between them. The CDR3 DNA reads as TGTGCCAGCAGCTTCCCAGGGGTTGGTGGCTACACCTTC. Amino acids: CASSFPGVGGYTF.

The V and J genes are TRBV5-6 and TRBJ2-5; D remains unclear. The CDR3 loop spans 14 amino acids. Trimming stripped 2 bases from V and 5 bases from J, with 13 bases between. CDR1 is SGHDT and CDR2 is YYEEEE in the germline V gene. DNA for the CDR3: TGTGCCAGCAGCTTATCTTTGGTCGGGGAGACCCAGTACTTC. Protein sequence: CASSLSLVGETQYF.

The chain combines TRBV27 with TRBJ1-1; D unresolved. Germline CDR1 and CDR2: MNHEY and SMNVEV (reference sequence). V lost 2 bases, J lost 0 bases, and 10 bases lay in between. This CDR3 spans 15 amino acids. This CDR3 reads CASSLIASLNTEAFF. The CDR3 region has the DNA TGTGCCAGCAGTTTAATTGCAAGCTTGAACACTGAAGCTTTCTTT.

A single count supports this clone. Here the CDR3 reads CASSENVRGPGGLREKLFF. The DNA for the CDR3 is TGTGCCAGCAGTGAAAATGTAAGGGGCCCCGGAGGGCTTAGGGAAAAACTGTTTTTT. This chain uses TRBV6-1 with TRBJ1-4, with TRBD1 as a possible D gene (5 bases). This CDR3 has 19 amino acids. Germline V gene sequence: CDR1 MNHNS, CDR2 SASEGT. The V end was cut by 2 bases, the J end by 8 bases, with 27 bases between.

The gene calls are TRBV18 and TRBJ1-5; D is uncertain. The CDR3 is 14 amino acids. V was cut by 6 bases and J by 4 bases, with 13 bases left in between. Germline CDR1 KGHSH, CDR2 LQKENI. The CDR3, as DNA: TGTGCCAGCTCTCAGGAAATTCTAAATCAGCCCCAGCATTTT. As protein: CASSQEILNQPQHF.

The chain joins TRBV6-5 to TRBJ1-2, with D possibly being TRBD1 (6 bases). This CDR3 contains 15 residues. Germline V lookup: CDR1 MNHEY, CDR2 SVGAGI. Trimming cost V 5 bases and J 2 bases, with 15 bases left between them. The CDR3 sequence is CASSLEGGGNYGYTF. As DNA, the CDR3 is TGTGCCAGCAGTCTCGAAGGGGGAGGGAACTATGGCTACACCTTC.

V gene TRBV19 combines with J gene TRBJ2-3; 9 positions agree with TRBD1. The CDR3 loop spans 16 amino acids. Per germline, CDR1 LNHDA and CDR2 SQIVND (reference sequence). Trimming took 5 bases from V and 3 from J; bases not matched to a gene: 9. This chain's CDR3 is CASSHKQGAMTDTQYF. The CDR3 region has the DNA TGTGCCAGTAGTCACAAACAGGGGGCGATGACAGATACGCAGTATTTT.

This CDR3 reads CASKQTGLWQPQHF. CDR3 DNA: TGTGCCAGCAAACAGACAGGTCTTTGGCAGCCCCAGCATTTT. The chain has TRBV6-5 and TRBJ1-5; a possible D gene is TRBD1 (6 bases). This CDR3 has 14 amino acids. Germline CDR1 reads MNHEY; CDR2 reads SVGAGI. V was trimmed by 7 bases and J by 7 bases, leaving 17 bases between them.

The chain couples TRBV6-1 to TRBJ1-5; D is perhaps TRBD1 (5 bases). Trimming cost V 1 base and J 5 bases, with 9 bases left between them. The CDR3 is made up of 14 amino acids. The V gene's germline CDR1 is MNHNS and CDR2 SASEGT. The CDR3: CASSEGVGHQPQHF. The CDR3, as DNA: TGTGCCAGCAGTGAAGGGGTGGGGCATCAGCCCCAGCATTTT.

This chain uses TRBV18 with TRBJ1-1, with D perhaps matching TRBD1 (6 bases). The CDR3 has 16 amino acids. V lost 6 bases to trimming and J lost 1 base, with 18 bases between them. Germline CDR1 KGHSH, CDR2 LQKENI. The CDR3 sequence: CASSSQGGHRNTEAFF. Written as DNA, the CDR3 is TGTGCCAGCTCCTCACAGGGTGGCCATAGGAACACTGAAGCTTTCTTT.

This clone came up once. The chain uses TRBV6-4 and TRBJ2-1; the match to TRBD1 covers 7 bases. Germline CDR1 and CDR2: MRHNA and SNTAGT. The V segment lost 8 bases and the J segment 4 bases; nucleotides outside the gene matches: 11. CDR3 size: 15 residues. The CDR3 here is CASQARTGQYNEQFF. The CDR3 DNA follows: TGTGCCAGCCAAGCGAGGACAGGCCAATACAATGAGCAGTTCTTC.

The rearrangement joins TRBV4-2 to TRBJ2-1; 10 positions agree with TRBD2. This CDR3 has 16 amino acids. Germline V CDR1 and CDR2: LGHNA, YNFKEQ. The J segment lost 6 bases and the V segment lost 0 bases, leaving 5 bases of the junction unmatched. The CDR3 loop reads CASSQDSSGGPNEQFF. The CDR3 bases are TGTGCCAGCAGCCAAGACTCTAGCGGGGGTCCCAATGAGCAGTTCTTC.